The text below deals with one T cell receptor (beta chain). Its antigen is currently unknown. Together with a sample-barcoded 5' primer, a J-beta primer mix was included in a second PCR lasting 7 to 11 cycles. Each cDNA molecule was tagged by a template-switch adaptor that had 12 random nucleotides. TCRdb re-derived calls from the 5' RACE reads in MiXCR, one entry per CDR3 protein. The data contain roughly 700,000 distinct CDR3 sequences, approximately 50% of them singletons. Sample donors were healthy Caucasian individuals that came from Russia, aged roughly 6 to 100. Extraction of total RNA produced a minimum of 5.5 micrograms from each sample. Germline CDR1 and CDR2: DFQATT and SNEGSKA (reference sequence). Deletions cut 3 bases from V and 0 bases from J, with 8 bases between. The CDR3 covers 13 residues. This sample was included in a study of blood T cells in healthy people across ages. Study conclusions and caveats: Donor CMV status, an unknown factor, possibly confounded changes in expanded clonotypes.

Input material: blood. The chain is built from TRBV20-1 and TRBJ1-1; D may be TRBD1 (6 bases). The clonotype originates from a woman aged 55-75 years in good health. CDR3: CSARRGLNTEAFF. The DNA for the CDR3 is TGCAGTGCTAGGCGGGGGCTGAACACTGAAGCTTTCTTT.